These 9 T cell receptor beta chains were sequenced from one sample in a study of blood T cell repertoires in COVID-19. The repertoire was sequenced with immunoSEQ multiplex PCR; TCRdb's copy has only in-frame clones and lacks some. The sample includes 300,000 or so clones, around 84% of them seen just once. Sequencing input: PBMCs or T cells enriched from blood (not recorded which). The receptors here all came from a woman younger than 30 who had recovered from COVID-19.

This sequence joins TRBV19 and TRBJ2-3; TRBD1 might be the D (6 bases). Germline CDR1 reads LNHDA; CDR2 reads SQIVND (reference sequence). The CDR3 loop spans 15 amino acids. The V gene lost 3 bases and the J gene lost 2 bases, with 12 bases spanning the gap. CDR3: CASSIETGVTDTQYF. The CDR3 DNA reads TGTGCCAGTAGTATTGAGACAGGCGTCACAGATACGCAGTATTTT.

The chain links TRBV9 to TRBJ2-3, with 8 bases matching TRBD2. The germline gives CDR1 SGDLS, CDR2 YYNGEE. The CDR3 is 14 residues long. V gave up 3 bases and J gave up 4 bases; unmatched junction bases: 4. CDR3 DNA sequence: TGTGCCAGCAGCGACCCGACTAGCGCAGATACGCAGTATTTT. It specifies CASSDPTSADTQYF.

The J gene is TRBJ1-1, the V gene TRBV4-1; D is unresolved. CDR3 length equals 16 residues. Deletions cut 3 bases from V and 1 base from J, with 15 bases between. Germline V lookup: CDR1 MGHRA, CDR2 YSYEKL. As DNA, the CDR3 is TGCGCCAGCAGCCACCCGCCGCGGGCCAGGAACACTGAAGCTTTCTTT. Its protein product is CASSHPPRARNTEAFF.

V usage is TRBV2 and J usage is TRBJ1-3; D remains ambiguous. Trimming took off 7 bases at V and 0 bases at J, with 10 bases between the two ends. CDR1 and CDR2 (germline): SNHLY, FYNNEI. The CDR3 runs to 14 residues. DNA of the CDR3: TGTGCCAGCACGGTTACGGGCTCTGGAAACACCATATATTTT. Translating it yields CASTVTGSGNTIYF. The whole variable domain, filled in from reference TRBV2 and TRBJ1-3, reads EPEVTQTPSHQVTQMGQEVILRCVPISNHLYFYWYRQILGQKVEFLVSFYNNEISEKSEIFDDQFSVERPDGSNFTLKIRSTKLEDSAMYFCASTVTGSGNTIYFGEGSWLTVV.

This chain connects TRBV11-2 to TRBJ1-5; TRBD1 might be the D (6 bases). Trimming took off 1 base at V and 0 bases at J, with 13 bases between the two ends. This CDR3 is 17 amino acids long. Germline-derived CDR1 and CDR2 are SGHAT and FQNNGV. CDR3 sequence reads: CASSLGDTVYSNQPQHF. The CDR3 nucleotides read TGTGCCAGCAGCTTAGGGGACACTGTTTATAGCAATCAGCCCCAGCATTTT.

This clone has more than one count but fewer than ten. The CDR3 reads CATQGPGQEMNLGPQHF. The CDR3 nucleotides read TGTGCCACGCAGGGCCCCGGGCAGGAGATGAACTTGGGGCCCCAGCATTTT. The chain has TRBV2 and TRBJ1-5, with D possibly TRBD1 on 5 matching bases. Germline-derived CDR1 and CDR2 are SNHLY and FYNNEI. The CDR3 covers 17 residues. V lost 10 bases, J lost 9 bases, and 31 bases lay in between.

This clone showed up just once. The same CDR3 can be traced to other DNA sequences in this sample. The chain is built from TRBV28 and TRBJ1-4, with no clear D. V lost 6 bases and J 8 bases, leaving 7 bases between the germline ends. CDR1 MDHEN and CDR2 SYDVKM come from the germline V gene. This CDR3 comprises 11 residues. The CDR3, as DNA: TGTGCCAGCAGCCCAGAAGAAAAACTGTTTTTT. Translating it yields CASSPEEKLFF. The variable domain in full, completed from reference TRBV28 and TRBJ1-4, reads DVKVTQSSRYLVKRTGEKVFLECVQDMDHENMFWYRQDPGLGLRLIYFSYDVKMKEKGDIPEGYSVSREKKERFSLILESASTNQTSMYLCASSPEEKLFFGSGTQLSVL.

This CDR3 reads CASSAQTSGRDTDTQYF. The CDR3 DNA follows: TGTGCCAGCAGCGCCCAAACAAGCGGGAGGGACACAGATACGCAGTATTTT. The chain uses TRBV9 and TRBJ2-3, with 10 nucleotides matching TRBD2. In germline, CDR1 is SGDLS, CDR2 YYNGEE. CDR3 size: 17 residues. Losses at the gene ends were 3 bases for V and 2 bases for J; bases not matched to a gene: 9. The full variable domain, in which reference TRBV9 and TRBJ2-3 provide the parts outside the CDR3, is DSGVTQTPKHLITATGQRVTLRCSPRSGDLSVYWYQQSLDQGLQFLIQYYNGEERAKGNILERFSAQQFPDLHSELNLSSLELGDSALYFCASSAQTSGRDTDTQYFGPGTRLTVL.

V usage is TRBV5-1 and J usage is TRBJ2-5, with 8 nucleotides matching TRBD2. V shed 1 base and J 5 bases; nucleotides not matched to a gene: 7. CDR3 length equals 15 residues. Germline-derived CDR1 and CDR2 are SGHRS and YFSETQ. As DNA, the CDR3 is TGCGCCAGCAGCTTGAACGGGGGGGCCGGTGAGACCCAGTACTTC. Its protein is CASSLNGGAGETQYF.